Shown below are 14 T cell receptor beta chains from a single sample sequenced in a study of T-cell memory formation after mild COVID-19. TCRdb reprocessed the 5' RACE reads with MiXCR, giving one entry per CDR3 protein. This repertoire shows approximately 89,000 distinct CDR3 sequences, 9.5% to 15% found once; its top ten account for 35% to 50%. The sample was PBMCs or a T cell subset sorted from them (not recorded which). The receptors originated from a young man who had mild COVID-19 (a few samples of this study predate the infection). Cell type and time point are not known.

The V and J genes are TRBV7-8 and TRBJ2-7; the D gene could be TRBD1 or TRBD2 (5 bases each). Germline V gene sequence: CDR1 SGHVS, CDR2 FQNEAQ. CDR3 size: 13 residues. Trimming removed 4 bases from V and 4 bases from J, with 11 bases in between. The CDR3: CASSSGTEYEQYV. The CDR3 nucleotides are TGTGCCAGCAGCTCTGGGACGGAGTACGAGCAGTACGTC.

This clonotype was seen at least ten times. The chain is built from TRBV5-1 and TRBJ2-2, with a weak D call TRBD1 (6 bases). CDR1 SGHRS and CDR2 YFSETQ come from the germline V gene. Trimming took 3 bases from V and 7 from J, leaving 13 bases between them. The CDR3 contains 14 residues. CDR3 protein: CASSSGGGGGELFF. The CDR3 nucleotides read TGCGCCAGCAGCTCCGGTGGGGGCGGCGGGGAGCTGTTTTTT.

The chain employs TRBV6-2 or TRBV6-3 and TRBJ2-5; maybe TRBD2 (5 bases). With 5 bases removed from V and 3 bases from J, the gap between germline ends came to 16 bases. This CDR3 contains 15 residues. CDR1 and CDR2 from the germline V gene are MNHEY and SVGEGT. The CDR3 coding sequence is TGTGCCAGCAGTATCCTAGCAGACACGGAAGAGACCCAGTACTTC. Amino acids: CASSILADTEETQYF.

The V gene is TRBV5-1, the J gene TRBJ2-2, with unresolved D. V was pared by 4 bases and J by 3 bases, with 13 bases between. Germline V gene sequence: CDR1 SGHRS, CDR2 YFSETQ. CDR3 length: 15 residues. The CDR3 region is CASSLNVGHTGELFF. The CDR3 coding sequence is TGCGCCAGCAGCCTTAACGTCGGGCACACCGGGGAGCTGTTTTTT.

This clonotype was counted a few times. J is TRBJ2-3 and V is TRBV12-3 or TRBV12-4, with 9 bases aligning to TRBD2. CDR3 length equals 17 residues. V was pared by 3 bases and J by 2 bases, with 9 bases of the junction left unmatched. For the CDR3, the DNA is TGTGCCAGCAGTTTTTGGCGGCTAGCGGGGTTCACAGATACGCAGTATTTT. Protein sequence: CASSFWRLAGFTDTQYF.

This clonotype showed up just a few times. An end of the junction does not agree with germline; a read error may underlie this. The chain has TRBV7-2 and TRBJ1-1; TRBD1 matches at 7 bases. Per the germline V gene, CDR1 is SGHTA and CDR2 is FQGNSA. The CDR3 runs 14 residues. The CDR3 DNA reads TGTGCCAGCAGCTTATTTGCGTCGGACAGGCAATCATTTTTT. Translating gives CASSLFASDRQSFF.

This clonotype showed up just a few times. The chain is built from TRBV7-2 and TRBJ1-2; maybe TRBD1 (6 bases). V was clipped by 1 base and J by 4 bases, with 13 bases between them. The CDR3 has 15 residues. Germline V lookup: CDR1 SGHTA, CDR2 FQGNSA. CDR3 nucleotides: TGTGCCAGCAGCTTAGGCCCAGGGGTCCTCTATGGCTACACCTTC. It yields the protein CASSLGPGVLYGYTF.

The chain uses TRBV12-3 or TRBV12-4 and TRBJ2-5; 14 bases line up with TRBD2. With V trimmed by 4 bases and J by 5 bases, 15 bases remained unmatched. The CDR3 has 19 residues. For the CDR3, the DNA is TGTGCCAGCAGTTCCCTCTCCGGGACTAGCGGGGGATCGTGGGAGACCCAGTACTTC. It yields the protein CASSSLSGTSGGSWETQYF.

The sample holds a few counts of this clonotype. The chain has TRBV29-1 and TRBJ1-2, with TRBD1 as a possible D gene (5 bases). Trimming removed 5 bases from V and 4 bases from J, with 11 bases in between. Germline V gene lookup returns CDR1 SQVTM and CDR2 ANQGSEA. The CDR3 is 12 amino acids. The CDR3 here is CSVLGTVYGYTF. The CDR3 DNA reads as TGCAGCGTTCTGGGGACGGTCTATGGCTACACCTTC.

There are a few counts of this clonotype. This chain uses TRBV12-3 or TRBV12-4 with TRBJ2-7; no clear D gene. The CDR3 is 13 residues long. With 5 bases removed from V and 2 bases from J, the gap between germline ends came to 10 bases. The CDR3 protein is CASSHGPAYEQYF. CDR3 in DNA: TGTGCCAGCAGTCACGGGCCAGCCTACGAGCAGTACTTC.

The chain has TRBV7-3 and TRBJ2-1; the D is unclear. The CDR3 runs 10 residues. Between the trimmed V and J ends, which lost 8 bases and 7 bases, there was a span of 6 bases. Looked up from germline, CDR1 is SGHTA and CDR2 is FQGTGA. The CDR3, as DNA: TGTGCCAGCGCCGGGAATGAGCAGTTCTTC. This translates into CASAGNEQFF.

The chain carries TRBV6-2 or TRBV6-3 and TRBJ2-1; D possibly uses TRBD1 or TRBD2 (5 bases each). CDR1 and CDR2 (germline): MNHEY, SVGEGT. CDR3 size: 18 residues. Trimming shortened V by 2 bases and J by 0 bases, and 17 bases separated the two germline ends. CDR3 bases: TGTGCCAGCAGTTACGAGGCAGGGTTGGGACCCTCCTACAATGAGCAGTTCTTC. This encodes CASSYEAGLGPSYNEQFF.

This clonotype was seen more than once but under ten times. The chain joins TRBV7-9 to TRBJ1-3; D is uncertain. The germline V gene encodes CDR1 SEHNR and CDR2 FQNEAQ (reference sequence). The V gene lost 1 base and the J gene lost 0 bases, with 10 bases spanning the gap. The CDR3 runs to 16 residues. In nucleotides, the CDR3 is TGTGCCAGCAGCTTAGGAGGGATAATCTCTGGAAACACCATATATTTT. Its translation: CASSLGGIISGNTIYF. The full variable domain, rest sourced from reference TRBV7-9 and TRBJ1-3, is DTGVSQNPRHKITKRGQNVTFRCDPISEHNRLYWYRQTLGQGPEFLTYFQNEAQLEKSRLLSDRFSAERPKGSFSTLEIQRTEQGDSAMYLCASSLGGIISGNTIYFGEGSWLTVV.

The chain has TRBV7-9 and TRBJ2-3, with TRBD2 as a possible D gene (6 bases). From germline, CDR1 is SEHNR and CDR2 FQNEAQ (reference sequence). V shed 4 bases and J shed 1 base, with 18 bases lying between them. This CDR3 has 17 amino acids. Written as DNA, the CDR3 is TGTGCCAGCAGCTCCCGCCCGTCTGCGGGGCGCACAGATACGCAGTATTTT. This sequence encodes CASSSRPSAGRTDTQYF.